The present entry profiles one T cell receptor beta chain with its context. Only one count was recorded for this clone. Its specific antigen is unknown. No much larger clone exists at a distance of one base, and base qualities are not known. For TCR beta library preparation, roughly 2.2 micrograms of genomic DNA was extracted from cryopreserved PBMCs. Longitudinal blood samples from CLL patients on ibrutinib monotherapy underwent high-throughput TCR beta sequencing. Patients were enrolled in a phase 2 open-label single-center ibrutinib monotherapy trial. These data belong to a study of cytotoxic CD8 clonotypes in ibrutinib-treated CLL (dated by TCRdb to the early 2020s). General notes on the study: The cohort was composed of ten to eleven relapsed/refractory and fewer than 16 treatment-naive patients; IGHV unmutated status was identified in 17 patients. Cryopreserved peripheral blood mononuclear cells were obtained prior to treatment, at the time of response, and at either disease progression or sustained remission. Responses were partial in roughly 24 patients and complete in 2; after median around 72 months follow-up, around 15 stayed in remission and some twelve progressed. Response samples were taken after a median of 12 months on treatment, ranging from about 6 to 40 months. On average, each sample yielded around 250,000 productive templates and under 95,000 productive rearrangements. Of the 85 to 95 participants in the trial, approximately 26 had longitudinal samples available. Study-level results and caveats: Public clonotypes were rare and either shrank or stayed stable during treatment, and the rise in clonality at ibrutinib response reflected expansion of private clonotypes. Baseline clonality was found to be higher than that of age-matched healthy donors and was strongly correlated with circulating CD8+ T-cell counts. An increase in clonality was observed at ibrutinib response, with clonality remaining stable during sustained remission and falling back toward baseline at progression. Sampling times were not matched between sustained-remission and progressing patients, and lymph node repertoires were not studied.

On a MiSeq, deep resolution sequencing aimed for a depth between 1 in 1 million and 1 in 200,000 T cells, with each clonotype covered about 9.2x on average. TCR beta libraries were generated with the immunoSEQ hsTCRB Kit. From the authors' description of their analysis: The data were analyzed with ImmunoSEQ Analyzer and ImmunoSEQ Data Assistant, and V, D and J gene assignments followed IMGT definitions. Clonality, which ranges from 0 to 1, was calculated as one minus the normalized Shannon entropy of productive rearrangement frequencies. Public clonotype analysis was restricted to overrepresented clonotypes comprising at least 0.05% of each patient's repertoire. Repertoires from approximately 13 age-matched healthy donors in immuneACCESS were used as clonality controls. Here the immuneACCESS table is served through TCRdb, limited to in-frame sequences with V and J called. Missing clones are a known gap in these copies; in checked studies unresolved V genes cover under half, and the rest lacks a known reason. For V, J and clone size, that table is used; D and trimming come from the DNA. In this sample the table shows approximately 84,000 clones, roughly 84% of which occur a single time. Around 5.4% of the sample goes to the ten largest clones.

This sequence originates from a human donor with chronic lymphocytic leukemia. The sample here was PBMCs, taken before ibrutinib treatment.

The CDR3 is CASSLAGNSGNTIYF. Read as DNA, the sequence is TGTGCCAGCAGCTTGGCAGGGAACTCTGGAAACACCATATATTTT. In this chain, TRBV5-4 is recombined with TRBJ1-3; the D gene is perhaps TRBD1, on 5 matching bases. V drops 0 bases and J drops 0 bases, leaving 7 bases in between. There are 15 amino acids in the CDR3, from cysteine to phenylalanine inclusive. Only the CDR3 portion is preserved as DNA: 45 bases, with reading frame beginning at the first base. The germline V gene (reference sequence) yields SGHNT for CDR1 and YYREEE for CDR2.